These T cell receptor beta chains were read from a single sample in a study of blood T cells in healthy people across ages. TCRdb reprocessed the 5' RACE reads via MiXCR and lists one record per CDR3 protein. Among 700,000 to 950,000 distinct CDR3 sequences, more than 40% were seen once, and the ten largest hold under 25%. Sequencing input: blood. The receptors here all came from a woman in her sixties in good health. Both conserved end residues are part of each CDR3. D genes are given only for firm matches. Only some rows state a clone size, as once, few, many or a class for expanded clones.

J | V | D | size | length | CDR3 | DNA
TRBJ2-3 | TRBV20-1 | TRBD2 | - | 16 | CSAIPRGRASTDTQYF | TGCAGTGCTATTCCGCGGGGGAGAGCTAGCACAGATACGCAGTATTTT
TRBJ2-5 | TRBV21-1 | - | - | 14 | CARSRGRDQETQYF | TGTGCCCGGTCCCGGGGTCGGGACCAAGAGACCCAGTACTTC
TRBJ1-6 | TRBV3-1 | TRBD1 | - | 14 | CASSHGQGATPLHF | TGTGCCAGCAGCCATGGTCAGGGGGCTACACCCCTCCACTTT
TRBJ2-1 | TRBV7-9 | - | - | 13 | CASSFGGRNEQFF | TGTGCCAGCAGCTTTGGAGGGAGAAATGAGCAGTTCTTC
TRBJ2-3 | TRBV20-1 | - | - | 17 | CPVEGIRGGTRTDTQYF | TGCCCGGTCGAGGGGATTAGGGGGGGGACGCGCACAGATACGCAGTATTTT
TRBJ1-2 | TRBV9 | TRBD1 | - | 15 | CASSPIGTGGVGYTF | TGTGCCAGCAGCCCTATCGGGACAGGGGGCGTCGGCTACACCTTC
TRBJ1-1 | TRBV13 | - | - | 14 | CASSSQVNGPPAFF | TGTGCCAGCAGCTCCCAGGTGAACGGGCCGCCAGCTTTCTTT
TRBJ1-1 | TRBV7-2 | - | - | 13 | CASSQMVNTEAFF | TGTGCCAGCAGCCAGATGGTGAACACTGAAGCTTTCTTT
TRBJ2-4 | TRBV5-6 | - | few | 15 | CASSLVDSRRGIQYF | TGTGCCAGCAGCCTCGTGGACAGTCGAAGGGGCATTCAGTACTTC
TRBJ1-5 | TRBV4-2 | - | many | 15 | CASSQDGSSDQPQHF | TGTGCCAGCAGCCAAGATGGGAGTTCCGATCAGCCCCAGCATTTT
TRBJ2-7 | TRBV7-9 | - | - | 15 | CASSSLLNSVYEQYF | TGTGCCAGCAGCTCCCTGCTTAATAGCGTCTACGAGCAGTACTTC
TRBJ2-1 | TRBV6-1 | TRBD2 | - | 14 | CASGPRGGRNEQFF | TGTGCCAGCGGTCCTCGCGGGGGGAGGAATGAGCAGTTCTTC
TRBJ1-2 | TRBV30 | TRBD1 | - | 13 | CAWTQDRAGGYTF | TGTGCCTGGACGCAAGACAGGGCGGGTGGCTACACCTTC
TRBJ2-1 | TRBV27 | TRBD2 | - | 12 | CASTPWGGEQFF | TGTGCCAGCACCCCATGGGGGGGTGAGCAGTTCTTC
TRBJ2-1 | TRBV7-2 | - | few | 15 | CASSSARRANNEQFF | TGTGCCAGCAGCTCAGCTCGGCGGGCGAACAATGAGCAGTTCTTC
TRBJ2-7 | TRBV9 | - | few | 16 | CASSVETAGSYNEQYF | TGTGCCAGCAGCGTAGAGACAGCCGGCTCCTACAATGAGCAGTACTTC
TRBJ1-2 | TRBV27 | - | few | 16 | CASSSIQLGWGNGYTF | TGTGCCAGCAGTTCCATTCAACTAGGGTGGGGGAATGGCTACACCTTC
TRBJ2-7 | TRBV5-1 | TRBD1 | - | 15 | CASSYGTVSSYEQYF | TGCGCCAGCAGCTACGGGACAGTCTCTTCCTACGAGCAGTACTTC
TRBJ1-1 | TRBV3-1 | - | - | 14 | CASSQVTGSTEAFF | TGTGCCAGCAGCCAGGTAACAGGGAGCACTGAAGCTTTCTTT
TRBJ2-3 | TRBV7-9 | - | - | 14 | CASSLEPRVDTQYF | TGTGCCAGCAGCTTAGAACCCAGGGTAGATACGCAGTATTTT
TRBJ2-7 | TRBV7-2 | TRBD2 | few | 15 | CASSPTGGSYNEQYF | TGTGCCAGCAGCCCTACGGGGGGGTCCTACAATGAGCAGTACTTC
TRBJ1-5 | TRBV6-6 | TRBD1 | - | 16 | CASSYHGQGGNQPQHF | TGTGCCAGCAGTTACCACGGACAGGGCGGCAATCAGCCCCAGCATTTT
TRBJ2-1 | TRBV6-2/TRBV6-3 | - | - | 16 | CASSYPSGTPYNEQFF | TGTGCCAGCAGTTACCCTTCCGGGACACCCTACAATGAGCAGTTCTTC